A selection of T cell receptor beta chains follows, all from one sample in a study of CD8 T cells in Susac syndrome. In TCRdb, the immunoSEQ multiplex PCR reads were re-called with MiXCR into one record per CDR3 protein. The sample lists fewer than 250,000 distinct CDR3 sequences; 93% were seen once. What was sequenced was CD4+ T cells from PBMCs. The receptors derive from a human donor in good health. The CDR3 runs from the conserved cysteine through the conserved F or W. The order of the fields is V gene, J gene, D gene, CDR3 length, CDR3 protein, CDR3 DNA. D genes are given only for firm matches.

V: TRBV5-6
J: TRBJ2-7
D: TRBD2
length: 14
CDR3: CASREDGGTYEQYF
DNA: TGTGCCAGCAGGGAAGACGGGGGGACCTACGAGCAGTACTTC

V: TRBV12-3/TRBV12-4
J: TRBJ1-3
D: TRBD1
length: 15
CDR3: CASSAGQILGNTIYF
DNA: TGTGCCAGCAGTGCGGGACAGATTCTTGGAAACACCATATATTTT

V: TRBV6-2/TRBV6-3
J: TRBJ2-5
D: .
length: 11
CDR3: CASALRETQYF
DNA: TGTGCCAGCGCCCTACGGGAGACCCAGTACTTC

V: TRBV2
J: TRBJ2-3
D: .
length: 14
CDR3: CASREPPDFDTQYF
DNA: TGTGCCAGCCGGGAACCCCCGGACTTCGATACGCAGTATTTT

V: TRBV7-9
J: TRBJ2-1
D: TRBD1
length: 15
CDR3: CASSPGQGAFIEQFF
DNA: TGTGCCAGCAGCCCTGGACAGGGGGCTTTCATTGAGCAGTTCTTC

V: TRBV5-1
J: TRBJ1-1
D: .
length: 13
CDR3: CASRREQNTEAFF
DNA: TGCGCCAGCAGACGGGAACAGAACACTGAAGCTTTCTTT

V: TRBV28
J: TRBJ2-5
D: TRBD1
length: 16
CDR3: CASSSFDRGRWETQYF
DNA: TGTGCCAGCAGTTCCTTTGACAGGGGGCGGTGGGAGACCCAGTACTTC

V: TRBV28
J: TRBJ2-7
D: TRBD1
length: 15
CDR3: CASSSDRGRGDEQYF
DNA: TGTGCCAGCAGTTCGGACAGGGGGCGAGGGGATGAGCAGTACTTC

V: TRBV7-9
J: TRBJ2-7
D: .
length: 12
CDR3: CASSPRFIEQYF
DNA: TGTGCCAGCAGCCCACGGTTTATCGAGCAGTACTTC

V: TRBV6-5
J: TRBJ2-3
D: .
length: 14
CDR3: CASSLRIPADTQYF
DNA: TGTGCCAGCAGCTTAAGAATCCCGGCAGATACGCAGTATTTT

V: TRBV3-1
J: TRBJ2-3
D: TRBD1
length: 13
CDR3: CASGQGVTDTQYF
DNA: TGTGCCAGCGGCCAGGGGGTCACAGATACGCAGTATTTT

V: TRBV28
J: TRBJ2-4
D: .
length: 16
CDR3: CASSSGGLVAKNIQYF
DNA: TGTGCCAGCAGTTCCGGGGGGCTGGTGGCCAAAAACATTCAGTACTTC

V: TRBV29-1
J: TRBJ2-5
D: .
length: 12
CDR3: CSVVVAGVTQYF
DNA: TGCAGCGTTGTTGTTGCTGGTGTGACCCAGTACTTC

V: TRBV20-1
J: TRBJ2-3
D: TRBD2
length: 13
CDR3: CSAREPSGDTQYF
DNA: TGCAGTGCTAGAGAGCCTAGCGGTGATACGCAGTATTTT